The next 18 T cell receptor beta chains were all read from a single sample in a study of blood T cells in healthy people across ages. Together with a sample-barcoded 5' primer, a J-beta primer mix was included in a second PCR lasting about 7 to 11 cycles. TCRdb independently ran MiXCR on the 5' RACE reads; one entry per CDR3 protein. The repertoire consists of roughly 790,000 distinct CDR3 sequences, with roughly 43% occurring once and the leading ten covering 20%. The sample taken for sequencing was blood. These receptors all come from a woman aged 55-70 years in good health.

V usage is TRBV18 and J usage is TRBJ1-1, with 10 bases lining up with TRBD1. Trimming removed 0 bases from V and 12 bases from J; junction bases left unmatched: 7. Germline V gene lookup returns CDR1 KGHSH and CDR2 LQKENI. CDR3 length: 14 amino acids. CDR3 protein: CASSPPIGTGETFF. CDR3 coding DNA: TGTGCCAGCTCACCACCGATCGGGACAGGGGAAACTTTCTTT.

This clonotype has only a few counts. The V and J genes are TRBV20-1 and TRBJ2-7; TRBD1 aligns across 9 bases. TRBJ2-4 explains the end of the DNA better; the J call may be wrong. The CDR3 is 16 amino acids. Germline V gives CDR1 DFQATT, CDR2 SNEGSKA (reference sequence). The CDR3 nucleotides read TGCAGTGCTAGAGGCTACCGGGACAGGGAATCAAACATTCAGTACTTC. It is translated as CSARGYRDRESNIQYF.

This rearrangement joins TRBV12-3 or TRBV12-4 to TRBJ1-1; no definite D call. Trimming pared 6 bases from V and 3 bases from J, leaving 11 bases between. This CDR3 is 13 amino acids long. This chain's CDR3 is CASRPDGDTEAFF. CDR3 nucleotides: TGTGCCAGCAGGCCGGACGGTGACACTGAAGCTTTCTTT.

The chain employs TRBV28 and TRBJ1-2; possibly TRBD1 for D (5 bases). This CDR3 is built from 14 residues. Per germline, CDR1 MDHEN and CDR2 SYDVKM. V shed 2 bases and J shed 2 bases, with 9 bases lying between them. The CDR3 coding sequence is TGTGCCAGCAGTTTACCCAGGGCGAACTATGGCTACACCTTC. Translation gives CASSLPRANYGYTF.

This chain joins TRBV6-6 and TRBJ2-3; D is undetermined. The ends were cut back, 2 bases at V and 6 bases at J, with 9 bases in the middle. Germline V CDR1 and CDR2: MNHNY, SVGAGI (reference sequence). The CDR3 length is 13 residues. CDR3 nucleotide sequence: TGTGCCAGCAGTTACCAAGGCTCCGATACGCAGTATTTT. Protein product: CASSYQGSDTQYF.

The genes are TRBV28 and TRBJ1-5, with D unresolved. The CDR3 is 14 residues long. The V end lost 5 bases, the J end lost 0 bases, and 8 bases lay between the germline ends. Germline V gives CDR1 MDHEN, CDR2 SYDVKM. CDR3 coding DNA: TGTGCCAGCAGTCCCCTGTCTAGCAATCAGCCCCAGCATTTT. Protein: CASSPLSSNQPQHF.

This clonotype was seen more than once but under ten times. V gene TRBV7-7 combines with J gene TRBJ2-7, with D perhaps given as TRBD1 or TRBD2 (5 bases each). Looked up from germline, CDR1 is SSHAT and CDR2 is FNYEAQ (reference sequence). The CDR3 has 14 amino acids. The CDR3 spells CASAASAGSHEQYF. Here the CDR3 DNA reads TGTGCTAGCGCCGCTTCGGCAGGGTCCCACGAGCAGTACTTC.

This chain connects TRBV19 to TRBJ2-1, with 7 bases that match TRBD2. The V gene's germline CDR1 is LNHDA and CDR2 SQIVND (reference sequence). The CDR3 has 14 amino acids. The V gene end was trimmed by 6 bases and the J gene end by 6 bases; junction bases not matched to a gene: 8. CDR3 loop: CASRPQRGPNEQFF. As DNA, the CDR3 is TGTGCCAGTAGGCCCCAGCGGGGTCCCAATGAGCAGTTCTTC.

This clonotype appeared a few times. V gene TRBV24-1 combines with J gene TRBJ2-7; 7 bases agree with TRBD2. With 2 bases clipped from V and 9 bases from J, the junction kept 9 bases outside the gene matches. The CDR3 has 14 amino acids. CDR1 and CDR2 (germline): KGHDR, SFDVKD. CDR3 coding DNA: TGTGCCACCAGTGATTGGGACTACGAAGCCGGGCAGTACTTC. Protein product: CATSDWDYEAGQYF.

This clonotype has ten or more counts. A much larger clone lies a single base off, so this may be a read error. The chain joins TRBV21-1 to TRBJ2-5; TRBD2 is taken as the D call from the table, unchecked against the DNA. TRBV21-1 is a pseudogene. The CDR3 covers 13 residues. CDR3 in amino acids: CASAGTTIHEQYF. CDR3 DNA: TGTGCCAGCGCCGGGACTACAATCCATGAGCAGTACTTC.

V usage is TRBV20-1 and J usage is TRBJ2-7, with TRBD1 matching over 7 bases. Germline-derived CDR1 and CDR2 are DFQATT and SNEGSKA (reference sequence). The CDR3 sequence is 16 residues long. The J segment lost 2 bases and the V segment lost 5 bases, leaving 15 bases of the junction unmatched. The CDR3 DNA reads TGCAGTGCTGGGCCTGTAACAGGGGACGTCGCCTACGAGCAGTACTTC. Translated, it gives CSAGPVTGDVAYEQYF.

This clonotype has a count of ten or more. The chain is built from TRBV4-2 and TRBJ2-7, with D unclear. The germline V and J ends were trimmed by 0 bases and 6 bases, with 18 bases remaining between them. The CDR3 runs to 16 residues. Germline V gene data show CDR1 as LGHNA and CDR2 as YNFKEQ. In nucleotides, the CDR3 is TGTGCCAGCAGCCAAGAGGCCGGTGGGCTCCCCCGCGAGCAGTACTTC. It is translated as CASSQEAGGLPREQYF.

This clonotype was seen ten or more times. The rearrangement links TRBV9 to TRBJ2-1; D tentatively fits TRBD1 or TRBD2 (5 bases each). This CDR3 region has 14 residues. V was trimmed by 3 bases and J by 3 bases, leaving 10 bases between them. From germline, CDR1 is SGDLS and CDR2 YYNGEE. CDR3 loop: CASSAGTDYNEQFF. The CDR3, as DNA: TGTGCCAGCAGCGCTGGGACGGACTACAATGAGCAGTTCTTC.

This clonotype occurred a few times. The J gene is TRBJ2-5, the V gene TRBV7-2, with D tentatively TRBD1 or TRBD2 (5 bases each). The J call may be in error: the DNA end matches TRBJ2-7 better. CDR3 length: 14 amino acids. Germline V lookup: CDR1 SGHTA, CDR2 FQGNSA. The CDR3 DNA sequence: TGTGCCAGCAGCTTAAGCTCGGGGCCCTACGAGCAGTACTTC. It specifies CASSLSSGPYEQYF.

The chain couples TRBV7-3 to TRBJ2-1, with 7 bases aligning to TRBD1. The J call may not be correct, given that the DNA end is closer to TRBJ2-7. The germline gives CDR1 SGHTA, CDR2 FQGTGA. CDR3 size: 15 residues. The CDR3 spells CASSLQGDDYNEQYF. The CDR3, as DNA: TGTGCCAGCAGCTTACAGGGGGATGATTACAATGAGCAGTACTTC.

This chain uses TRBV27 with TRBJ1-1; D call uncertain. In germline, CDR1 is MNHEY, CDR2 SMNVEV (reference sequence). The V end lost 2 bases, the J end lost 4 bases, and 20 bases lay between the germline ends. This CDR3 has 17 amino acids. This CDR3 is CASSLKGSVPWGTEAFF. The CDR3 nucleotides are TGTGCCAGCAGTTTAAAAGGGTCCGTCCCTTGGGGCACTGAAGCTTTCTTT.

V and J are TRBV20-1 and TRBJ2-5, with 9 bases matching TRBD2. The CDR3 contains 16 residues. V was pared by 1 base and J by 1 base, with 7 bases of the junction left unmatched. Germline loops: CDR1 DFQATT, CDR2 SNEGSKA (reference sequence). CDR3 protein: CSARGQLAGIQETQYF. CDR3 in DNA: TGCAGTGCTAGAGGTCAGCTAGCGGGGATCCAAGAGACCCAGTACTTC.

This chain uses TRBV6-1 with TRBJ2-7; the D gene could be TRBD1 or TRBD2 (5 bases each). V lost 8 bases, J lost 4 bases, and 18 bases lay in between. The CDR3 has 14 amino acids. Germline V gives CDR1 MNHNS, CDR2 SASEGT. CDR3 coding DNA: TGTGCCAGCGAGGGACGGACAATGACGTACGAGCAGTACTTC. It is translated as CASEGRTMTYEQYF.